This TCR beta chain is drawn from a study of cytomegalovirus exposure and HLA in healthy donors (dated by TCRdb to the late 2010s). General notes on the study: An earlier analysis of several hundred of the donors reported roughly 300 Gb of sequence data and 95 million to 140 million unique TCR beta sequences obtained from about 179 million T cells. Approximately 300 gigabases of sequencing data and around 80 million unique TCR sequences made up an early release that covered approximately 700 HLA-typed donors. Using immunosequencing, the study profiled T cell repertoires from fewer than 700 subjects and related those repertoires to cytomegalovirus serostatus. Besides the first cohort of 500 to 700 subjects, a separate validation cohort made up of 120 different subjects was used. Donor age, sex, ethnicity and CMV serostatus were compiled together with the repertoire data. An earlier analysis of nearly 600 of the donors applied high-throughput TCR beta sequencing to assess whether each TCR beta V gene segment acted as functional or pseudogenic. In the later analysis, no new phenotypic data were used to find candidate immune exposures; instead, reliance was placed on TCR beta sequences and their occurrence across donors. All discovery cohort repertoires had been generated on a single sequencing platform. Class I and class II HLA loci were covered by the typing at four-digit resolution. To predict cytomegalovirus infection status, the study combined high-throughput TCR immunosequencing, statistical association of individual TCRs with disease status, and machine learning. Among the roughly 370 genotyped donors, around 81% belonged to the genetic ancestry cluster associated with self-reported Caucasian donors. A later genetic analysis used genome-wide SNP genotypes for about three fifths of the 666 donors, treating that subset as a discovery cohort. The study aimed to test whether cataloging public T cell receptors could reveal signatures of past pathogen exposure. A later analysis re-examined previously published TCR beta repertoires from about 670 donors and added high-resolution HLA genotyping to investigate patterns of TCR occurrence. The number of typed donors differed by locus: about 620-630 for A, B, C, DRB1 and DQB1; 500 to 550 for DQA1; about 600 for DPA1; and roughly 490 for DPB1. On average, around 230,000 unique TCR beta nucleotide sequences were sequenced per donor among 350 to 400 genotyped donors of the cohort, with roughly 18% of those sequences being non-productive. Roughly 5 DR-DQ haplotypes were treated as single units for association and clustering because of strong linkage in the cohort. Overall study outcomes, separate from this receptor: In an earlier analysis of roughly 560 of the donors, most TCR beta V segments were observed in productive rearrangements about 90% or about 30% of the time, broadly matching IMGT annotations. In the study, some 160 TCR beta chains were listed as associated with cytomegalovirus. Immune exposure information for the cohort was limited to CMV serostatus. Most CMV-associated TCR beta chains appeared to be HLA-restricted in a later analysis, and the HLA associations seemed to be driven largely by CMV exposure. A later genetic analysis reported fewer N-insertions in productive TCRs among donors in an Asian-associated ancestry cluster than the roughly 640-donor mean. According to a later analysis, TCR association rates differed among HLA loci, with DRB1 alleles showing the most associated TCRs and HLA-C alleles showing the fewest. The authors suggested that the approach could potentially be generalized to other disease states and immunological phenotypes. In vitro tests confirmed that a few of the cytomegalovirus-associated TCR beta chains recognize cytomegalovirus antigens. Specific HLA alleles were associated with roughly 17,000 TCR beta sequences at a false discovery rate of 0.05 in a later analysis. A further reported finding was that TCR beta sequences accurately predicted the HLA-A and HLA-B alleles for most subjects in the first cohort. According to a later analysis, parvovirus B19, influenza, CMV and Epstein-Barr virus appeared linked to several top co-occurrence clusters. Some IMGT-functional V segments, including TRBV6-2 and TRBV6-3, could not be told apart with the 87-base-pair reads, so those segments were excluded. A cluster of highly shared sequence variants was judged likely to be a technical artifact of the sequencing pipeline. Only TCR beta chains were sequenced in this cohort, and the absence of alpha or paired-chain data limited detectable features. Strong co-occurrence of HLA alleles, especially DR and DQ, made assigning TCR associations to individual alleles difficult. In a later analysis, HLA-associated TCR beta chains were found to be more clonally expanded and to have lower generation probabilities than equally common non-associated chains. HLA typing was unavailable for some donors at each locus, so association tests used only the typed subset. Correlated functional status among segregating V segments might be attributable to linkage disequilibrium, but an unknown experimental factor could not be ruled out. In a later genetic analysis, a missense DCLRE1C variant was associated with V-gene and J-gene trimming of TCR beta chains, and the association was replicated in an independent cohort. The presence/absence analyses assumed that sequencing depth was roughly uniform across donors, and that assumption may not be true. Roughly 17 rarely observed V segments, including chromosome 9 orphons, were excluded from the earlier analysis of about 610 of the donors because counts were too low. Across donors, most TCR sequences were observed very rarely, whereas some public TCRs were present in many individuals. In both the original and validation cohorts, the classifier was reported to diagnose cytomegalovirus status with high specificity and sensitivity.

Turning to this clone: This receptor's antigen is unknown.

From V the trimming removes 1 base and from J it removes 0 bases, while the gene matches leave 3 bases of the junction unaccounted for. Looking up the germline V gene (reference sequence) yields CDR1 LNHNV and CDR2 YYDKDF. From its cysteine to its phenylalanine, the CDR3 spans 17 amino acids. The retained sequence is limited to the CDR3, 51 bases, with the frame set at the first base. The cohort consisted of some 670 healthy bone marrow donors. Cohort members were all nominally healthy when sampled, although unrecorded immune exposures were likely present. The donor tested CMV seronegative and was one of the 352 seronegative cohort members. A peripheral blood sample was provided by each donor, and peripheral blood mononuclear cells were used for TCR beta sequencing. The Qiagen DNeasy Blood Extraction Kit was used to extract genomic DNA from the blood cell samples. To prepare the library, the immunoSEQ multiplex PCR assay was applied. For the multiplex PCR, a mixture combining 60 forward primers for TCR Vbeta segments and 13 reverse primers for TCR Jbeta segments was used. A multiplex PCR assay on genomic DNA amplified the CDR3 region of rearranged TCR beta genes. The amplified TCR beta libraries were sequenced on the Illumina HiSeq System as 87-base-pair reads. As for how the authors treated the data: A later analysis counted approximately 76 million unique TCR beta chains across the 640 or so repertoires, and roughly 11 million of these chains were shared by at least two donors. A nearest-neighbor algorithm error-corrected the raw reads and collapsed the reads into unique sequences, merging closely related sequences to remove PCR and sequencing errors. To assign V, D and J gene segments, CDR3 sequences were aligned to IMGT reference sequences. For a sequence to be retained, at least a six-nucleotide match to both a V gene segment and a J gene segment was required. Rearrangements were classified as productive when the CDR3 lacked stop codons and remained in frame with V and J, and all other rearrangements were classified as non-productive. Following IMGT convention, CDR3 was defined as the stretch from the second conserved V-encoded cysteine up to the conserved J-encoded phenylalanine. The earlier analysis of around 640 of the donors excluded sequences that lacked an unambiguous match to a single V gene segment. In an earlier analysis of approximately 610 of the donors, V segments were called functional above 56.7% productive rearrangements and were called segregating when the between-donor standard deviation exceeded 5%. A statistical classification framework was developed to diagnose cytomegalovirus status using the catalog of TCR beta chain sequences. V and J gene assignment, in a later analysis, came from comparing TCR nucleotide sequences with IMGT/GENE-DB human TR gene sequences. In a later analysis, CDR3 sequences and most-parsimonious VDJ recombination scenarios were assigned using the TCRdist pipeline. In a later analysis, each TCR beta chain was defined by its CDR3 amino acid sequence together with its V-gene family, and reads without a unique V-gene family were excluded. In a later analysis, 450 to 600 highly shared, low-generation-probability nucleotide sequences were removed to address suspected cross-contamination and a sequencing artifact. For each public chain, a later analysis derived a clonal expansion index from normalized ranks of inferred template counts within each repertoire. Generation probabilities in a later analysis came from a VDJ recombination model fitted to out-of-frame rearrangements, and those results were checked against IGoR. A later analysis scored TCR-TCR, TCR-HLA and TCR-CMV co-occurrence with hypergeometric tests, applying a repertoire-size bias correction to TCR pairs. False discovery rates were estimated in a later analysis by permuting HLA or CMV assignments 20 times. In a later analysis, co-occurring TCRs were grouped using DBSCAN, and TCRdist sequence similarity was added for clustering within HLA-allele-positive subsets. Co-occurrence clustering excluded repertoires with fewer than 30,000 or more than 120,000 public chains, plus five with anomalous nucleotide sharing. TCRdb stores this immuneACCESS table with in-frame sequences only. Part of the clones is absent; in the studies checked, under half of the shortfall reflects unresolved V genes, and no reason is known for the rest. The D gene and trimming were derived from the DNA, and the V and J assignments and clone size from that table. This sample's table contains about 190,000 clones. The ten top clones hold roughly 6.7% of the sample.

The source of this sequence is a man aged 25 to 45 in good health and CMV-seronegative. The sequenced sample was PBMCs. This receptor chain uses TRBV15 and TRBJ2-3; TRBD2 lines up with 11 middle nucleotides. The sequenced DNA is TGTGCCACCAGCAGAGGGACTAGCGGGTGGAGCACAGATACGCAGTATTTT. Protein translation: CATSRGTSGWSTDTQYF.